The entry below describes one T cell receptor beta chain. This sample was included in a study of T cell responses to AZD1222 COVID-19 vaccine. Assay used: immunoSEQ multiplex PCR; TCRdb lists only in-frame clones, some missing. The table lists about 150,000 clones, roughly nine tenths of them singletons. CDR1 is SGHTA, CDR2 FQGTGA, per germline. Trimming removed 5 bases at V and 6 bases at J, with 20 bases between. CDR3 length: 16 amino acids. This receptor was identified in an adult in good health. This sample comprised peripheral blood, obtained on day 0 of MenACWY control vaccination. The genes are TRBV7-3 and TRBJ2-1; D is perhaps TRBD1 or TRBD2 (6 bases each). In DNA, the CDR3 is TGTGCCAGCAGCCGAGGAGGGGGTCTTTACGGCAATGAGCAGTTCTTC. Its translation is CASSRGGGLYGNEQFF.